This T cell receptor beta chain was captured in a study of blood T cell repertoires in COVID-19. On the study more broadly: Acute and convalescent COVID-19 specimens originated in the United States, Italy and Spain. T cells, B-cell-depleted T cells, or PBMCs supplied cDNA or gDNA.

As to this clone: The junction departs from the called germline gene at one end, perhaps through a read error.

The germline gives CDR1 SNHLY, CDR2 FYNNEI. This CDR3 has 13 amino acids. Method: immunoSEQ multiplex PCR; TCRdb's copy keeps in-frame clones and lacks some. The data hold about 76,000 clones, with 75% to 90% observed a single time. The sequenced material came from peripheral blood. The sequence came from a human donor in a cohort sampled during active COVID-19. The chain recombines TRBV2 with TRBJ2-7, with 9 bases lining up with TRBD2. The CDR3 coding sequence is TGTGCCAGCAATGAACTAGCGGGCACCGAGCAGTACTTC. Protein: CASNELAGTEQYF.